A selection of T cell receptor beta chains follows, all from one sample in a study of cytomegalovirus exposure and HLA in healthy donors. The data were produced by immunoSEQ multiplex PCR, yet TCRdb's version contains in-frame clones alone and is incomplete. The data contain 50,000 to 60,000 clones, roughly 73% of them singletons. Sequenced material: PBMCs. The receptors were gathered from a woman between 35 and 50 years old in good health and CMV-seropositive. The CDR3 runs from the conserved cysteine through the conserved F or W. A D gene is named only where the DNA matches it firmly. For some rows the clone size is stated as once, few or many, or as a class when expanded; others skip it.

j_call d_call v_call clone_size cdr3_aa cdr3_nt
TRBJ2-7 TRBD2 TRBV7-9 NA CASGLAGSYEQYF TGTGCCAGCGGACTAGCGGGGTCCTACGAGCAGTACTTC
TRBJ2-7 NA TRBV7-2 once CASSFNAGPYEQYF TGTGCCAGCAGCTTTAATGCGGGTCCCTACGAGCAGTACTTC
TRBJ2-3 NA TRBV2 few CATTDTQYF TGTGCCACTACAGATACGCAGTATTTT
TRBJ2-7 TRBD2 TRBV15 NA CATSSSSGVYEQYF TGTGCCACCAGCAGTTCAAGCGGGGTGTACGAGCAGTACTTC
TRBJ2-3 TRBD2 TRBV7-6 NA CASSLGGTSGADTQYF TGTGCCAGCAGCTTAGGGGGGACTAGCGGGGCAGATACGCAGTATTTT
TRBJ1-2 TRBD1 TRBV18 NA CASSLSSGQGNGYTF TGTGCCAGCTCCCTAAGCTCCGGACAGGGGAATGGCTACACCTTC
TRBJ2-5 TRBD2 TRBV6-1 NA CASSELAGAQETQYF TGTGCCAGCAGTGAACTAGCGGGGGCCCAAGAGACCCAGTACTTC
TRBJ1-1 NA TRBV5-8 NA CASSFSRRRTEAFF TGTGCCAGCAGCTTCTCCCGTCGTCGGACTGAAGCTTTCTTT
TRBJ2-5 NA TRBV7-6 NA CASSSPTAPQYF TGTGCCAGCAGCTCTCCGACAGCCCCCCAGTACTTC
TRBJ1-3 NA TRBV6-6 few CASSIGGMTIYF TGTGCCAGCAGTATCGGGGGGATGACCATATATTTT
TRBJ1-1 NA TRBV2 NA CASSPDTEAFF TGCGCCAGCAGTCCAGACACTGAAGCTTTCTTT
TRBJ2-2 NA TRBV25-1 NA CASRTWTGELFF TGTGCCAGCAGGACATGGACCGGGGAGCTGTTTTTT
TRBJ1-1 NA TRBV5-1 NA CASSYGQMNTEAFF TGCGCCAGCAGTTACGGACAGATGAACACTGAAGCTTTCTTT
TRBJ1-1 NA TRBV30 once CACSGGNTEAFF TGTGCCTGCAGCGGGGGGAACACTGAAGCTTTCTTT
TRBJ2-2 TRBD1 TRBV29-1 once CSVSDRGPGGELFF TGCAGCGTCTCTGACAGGGGGCCGGGCGGGGAGCTGTTTTTT
TRBJ2-5 TRBD2 TRBV4-2 NA CASSQTSGGTQYF TGTGCCAGCAGCCAGACTAGCGGGGGGACCCAGTACTTC
TRBJ1-1 NA TRBV7-4 NA CASSLRGPTEAFF TGTGCCAGCAGCCTCAGGGGACCAACTGAAGCTTTCTTT
TRBJ1-5 NA TRBV11-2 NA CASSLGATDNQPQHF TGTGCCAGCAGCTTAGGGGCCACCGACAATCAGCCCCAGCATTTT
TRBJ1-6 NA TRBV10-3 NA CAIGADSPLHF TGTGCCATCGGGGCAGATTCACCCCTCCACTTT
TRBJ1-6 NA TRBV29-1 NA CSVLKGVGSPLHF TGCAGCGTTTTGAAGGGGGTCGGCTCACCCCTCCACTTT
TRBJ1-4 TRBD1 TRBV6-1 NA CASDRGTNEKLFF TGTGCCAGCGACAGGGGAACTAATGAAAAACTGTTTTTT
TRBJ1-2 TRBD1 TRBV29-1 NA CSVEGQTGGKDYGYTF TGCAGCGTTGAAGGTCAGACAGGGGGAAAGGATTATGGCTACACCTTC
TRBJ1-1 NA TRBV19 NA CASTLRRSGQGRRNTEAFF TGTGCCAGTACTCTAAGAAGGTCGGGACAAGGACGCCGGAACACTGAAGCTTTCTTT
TRBJ1-5 NA TRBV4-1 NA CASSQDVAGDWQPQHF TGCGCCAGCAGCCAAGATGTTGCCGGAGATTGGCAGCCCCAGCATTTT
TRBJ1-6 TRBD1 TRBV6-1 NA CASKGQGNSPLHF TGTGCCAGCAAGGGACAGGGTAATTCACCCCTCCACTTT
TRBJ2-5 TRBD2 TRBV4-2 NA CASSQEGGLAGKETQYF TGTGCCAGCAGCCAAGAGGGGGGACTAGCGGGTAAAGAGACCCAGTACTTC
TRBJ1-2 NA TRBV5-1 NA CASSPTTGWYGYTF TGCGCCAGCAGCCCGACAACAGGGTGGTATGGCTACACCTTC
TRBJ2-3 NA TRBV27 few CASSTGPGEYTQYF TGTGCCAGCTCTACAGGACCGGGGGAATATACGCAGTATTTT
TRBJ1-1 NA TRBV6-5 few CASRSGWRMNTEAFF TGTGCCAGCCGATCGGGGTGGAGGATGAACACTGAAGCTTTCTTT
TRBJ2-5 TRBD1 TRBV7-2 once CASSSQGAGQETQYF TGTGCCAGCAGCTCACAGGGGGCGGGCCAAGAGACCCAGTACTTC
TRBJ1-6 NA TRBV7-8 NA CASSPRGGSSYNSPLHF TGTGCCAGCAGCCCCCGCGGGGGGAGCTCCTATAATTCACCCCTCCACTTT
TRBJ2-7 NA TRBV6-1 NA CASSADRLRSEQYF TGTGCCAGCAGCGCCGACAGGCTCCGCTCCGAGCAGTACTTC
TRBJ1-2 NA TRBV30 NA CAWEGGSYGYTF TGTGCCTGGGAGGGAGGGAGCTATGGCTACACCTTC
TRBJ1-3 TRBD1 TRBV25-1 NA CASRRGRGLNTIYF TGTGCCAGCAGGAGGGGCAGGGGGCTAAACACCATATATTTT
TRBJ1-2 TRBD1 TRBV28 NA CATKTGIDYGYTF TGTGCCACCAAGACAGGGATTGACTATGGCTACACCTTC
TRBJ2-1 NA TRBV15 NA CATSREASGMGEQFF TGTGCCACCAGCAGAGAGGCTTCGGGGATGGGTGAGCAGTTCTTC
TRBJ2-7 NA TRBV19 NA CASSGGVYEQYF TGTGCCAGTAGCGGCGGGGTCTACGAGCAGTACTTC
TRBJ1-2 NA TRBV5-1 NA CASSPWPQDGYTF TGCGCCAGCAGCCCCTGGCCCCAGGATGGCTACACCTTC
TRBJ1-4 TRBD1 TRBV19 NA CASSIHRDRVEKLFF TGTGCCAGTAGTATCCACCGGGACAGGGTTGAAAAACTGTTTTTT
TRBJ1-1 NA TRBV6-6 NA CASSYDDGGTEAFF TGTGCCAGCAGTTACGATGATGGGGGGACTGAAGCTTTCTTT
TRBJ2-7 TRBD1 TRBV19 once CASSRARGLYEQYF TGTGCCAGTAGTAGAGCCAGGGGGCTCTACGAGCAGTACTTC
TRBJ2-3 TRBD1 TRBV30 NA CAWSMGQGTDTQYF TGTGCCTGGAGTATGGGACAGGGAACAGATACGCAGTATTTT